This T cell receptor beta chain was retrieved from a study of cytomegalovirus exposure and HLA in healthy donors. Overall study results and limits: A classifier reportedly called cytomegalovirus status with high sensitivity and specificity. It was confirmed in vitro that a few of the CMV-associated chains were specific for CMV antigens.

Donors came from a validation cohort of over 100 subjects, distinct from the first 666-subject cohort. For this clone: What it recognizes is unknown.

CDR3 length: 13 residues. Per germline, CDR1 SEHNR and CDR2 FQNEAQ (reference sequence). V dropped 4 bases and J dropped 6; count of bases not matched to a gene: 3. The data were produced by immunoSEQ multiplex PCR, yet TCRdb's version contains in-frame clones alone and is incomplete. The sample comprises some 240,000 clones, around 85% of which are singletons, and over 0.95% rests with the top ten. This TCR was sampled from a woman in her thirties in good health and CMV-seropositive. The chain combines TRBV7-9 with TRBJ1-1; the match to TRBD1 covers 9 bases. Sample: PBMCs. CDR3 nucleotide sequence: TGTGCCAGCAGCTGGGGACAGGGCGCTGAAGCTTTCTTT. Its translation: CASSWGQGAEAFF.